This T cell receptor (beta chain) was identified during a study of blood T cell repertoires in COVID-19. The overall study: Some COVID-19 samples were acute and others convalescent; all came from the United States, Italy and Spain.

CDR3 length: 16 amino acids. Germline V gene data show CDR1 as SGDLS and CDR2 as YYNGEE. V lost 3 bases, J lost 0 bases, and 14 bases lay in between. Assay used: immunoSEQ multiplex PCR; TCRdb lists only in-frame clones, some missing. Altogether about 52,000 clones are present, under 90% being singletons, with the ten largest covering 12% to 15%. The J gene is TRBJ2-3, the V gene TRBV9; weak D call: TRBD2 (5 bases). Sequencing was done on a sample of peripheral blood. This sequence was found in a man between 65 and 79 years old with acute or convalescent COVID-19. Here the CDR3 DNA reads TGTGCCAGCAGCGCTATAGCGCTATCTAGCACAGATACGCAGTATTTT. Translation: CASSAIALSSTDTQYF.